This TCR beta chain is from a study of T cells in Graves' hyperthyroidism and ophthalmopathy. The CDR3 is 21 amino acids. Per the germline V gene, CDR1 is LNHDA and CDR2 is SQIVND (reference sequence). After removal of 9 bases from V and 4 bases from J, the junction contained 25 bases not matched to a gene. This clonotype was observed a handful of times. Template material for amplifying TCR beta CDR3 regions consisted of RNA transcripts. The study used the HTBI primer set for a first-round RT-PCR of the TCR CDR3. TCRdb re-analysed the multiplex PCR reads in MiXCR, keeping a single row per CDR3 protein. Of hundreds of thousands of distinct CDR3 sequences detected, about 15% appear once; the ten largest clones hold more than 4.5%.

Sequencing was carried out using blood. The TCR originated in a woman aged 25 to 45 with Graves' hyperthyroidism that later progressed to Graves' ophthalmopathy. This sequence joins TRBV19 and TRBJ1-6; 9 bases are a match to TRBD1. The CDR3 region has the DNA TGTGCCAGCAGACCGCCCCCGTCGGACAGGGGCATCCGTCGATATAATTCACCCCTCCACTTT. Protein product: CASRPPPSDRGIRRYNSPLHF.